These T cell receptor beta chains were read from a single sample in a study of cytomegalovirus exposure and HLA in healthy donors. Clones were read by immunoSEQ multiplex PCR, and TCRdb kept only the in-frame ones, dropping some. This repertoire shows about 88,000 clones, over 80% found once; its top ten account for about 2.5%. Sequenced sample: PBMCs. These receptors came from a man aged 18 to 29 in good health and CMV-seronegative. CDR3s include the opening cysteine and the closing phenylalanine or tryptophan. The D gene is left open where the match is weak. Only some rows state a clone size, as once, few, many or a class for expanded clones.

d_gene,len,abundance,v_gene,j_gene,CDR3aa,CDR3nt
-,14,-,TRBV4-3,TRBJ1-2,CASSRTSSNYGYTF,TGCGCCAGCAGCCGGACATCTTCTAACTATGGCTACACCTTC
-,14,-,TRBV9,TRBJ2-7,CASSLGTSAYEQYF,TGTGCCAGCAGCCTGGGGACATCAGCCTACGAGCAGTACTTC
-,17,-,TRBV12-2,TRBJ2-7,CASRSSSRLRRPYEQYF,TGTGCAAGTCGCTCGTCGAGCCGACTTCGACGCCCCTACGAGCAGTACTTC
-,13,-,TRBV10-3,TRBJ2-7,CATLQGLAYEQYF,TGTGCCACCCTACAGGGATTAGCCTACGAGCAGTACTTC
-,12,-,TRBV29-1,TRBJ2-1,CSVEDRYNEQFF,TGCAGCGTTGAAGATAGATACAATGAGCAGTTCTTC
-,12,once,TRBV10-3,TRBJ1-3,CAAGFTGNTIYF,TGTGCCGCGGGGTTTACTGGAAACACCATATATTTT
TRBD2,17,-,TRBV5-4,TRBJ2-1,CASSQGAGLAGVNEQFF,TGTGCCAGCAGTCAGGGGGCCGGACTAGCGGGAGTAAATGAGCAGTTCTTC
TRBD2,16,-,TRBV11-3,TRBJ2-2,CASSLAGLAGTGELFF,TGTGCCAGCAGCTTAGCAGGACTAGCGGGGACCGGGGAGCTGTTTTTT
-,14,-,TRBV19,TRBJ2-7,CASSIPGQAYEQYF,TGTGCCAGTAGTATACCGGGACAAGCCTACGAGCAGTACTTC
TRBD1,13,few,TRBV25-1,TRBJ2-7,CASRQGARDGQYF,TGTGCCAGCCGACAGGGGGCCCGTGACGGGCAGTACTTC
-,15,-,TRBV11-1,TRBJ2-2,CASRTYRGNTGELFF,TGTGCCAGCAGGACATACCGGGGAAACACCGGGGAGCTGTTTTTT
TRBD1,16,-,TRBV4-1,TRBJ1-1,CASSQGQGGSYDEAFF,TGCGCCAGCAGCCAAGGACAGGGGGGTTCCTACGATGAAGCTTTCTTT
-,12,once,TRBV28,TRBJ2-7,CASSLGQPEQYF,TGTGCCAGCAGTTTAGGGCAGCCAGAGCAGTACTTC
-,15,-,TRBV28,TRBJ2-1,CASSPGGEGDNEQFF,TGTGCCAGCAGCCCCGGTGGAGAGGGGGACAATGAGCAGTTCTTC
TRBD1,18,-,TRBV28,TRBJ2-6,CASSSQGARGTGANVLTF,TGTGCCAGCAGTTCCCAGGGGGCCCGAGGCACTGGGGCCAACGTCCTGACTTTC
TRBD1,16,-,TRBV19,TRBJ2-3,CASSGRTGLGTDTQYF,TGTGCCAGTAGTGGGCGGACAGGTCTTGGCACAGATACGCAGTATTTT
TRBD2,15,-,TRBV5-4,TRBJ2-5,CASSLGSGRGETQYF,TGTGCCAGCAGCTTGGGTAGCGGGAGGGGAGAGACCCAGTACTTC
TRBD1,16,-,TRBV6-1,TRBJ1-5,CASSVSRGQGIQPQHF,TGTGCCAGCAGTGTCAGCCGCGGACAGGGGATACAGCCCCAGCATTTT
TRBD1,16,-,TRBV2,TRBJ1-5,CASSSGTGGANQPQHF,TGTGCCAGCAGCTCCGGGACAGGGGGAGCCAATCAGCCCCAGCATTTT
-,14,-,TRBV2,TRBJ2-4,CASSDPAGKNIQYF,TGTGCCAGCAGTGATCCGGCCGGGAAAAACATTCAGTACTTC
-,12,-,TRBV5-1,TRBJ2-1,CASSLPDNEQFF,TGCGCCAGCAGCTTACCGGACAATGAGCAGTTCTTC
TRBD1,16,-,TRBV5-1,TRBJ2-2,CASSIIGRGLTGELFF,TGCGCCAGCAGTATCATCGGCAGGGGGCTAACCGGGGAGCTGTTTTTT
-,11,-,TRBV28,TRBJ1-2,CASRRNYGYTF,TGTGCCAGCAGGAGAAACTATGGCTACACCTTC
-,13,-,TRBV6-5,TRBJ2-3,CASLEQGRDTQYF,TGTGCCAGCTTAGAACAGGGTAGAGATACGCAGTATTTT
TRBD1,14,once,TRBV4-3,TRBJ2-7,CASSLDRGGHEQYF,TGCGCCAGCAGCCTGGACAGGGGCGGCCACGAGCAGTACTTC
TRBD1,13,-,TRBV2,TRBJ1-2,CASCLDRGCGYTF,TGTGCCAGCTGCCTCGACAGGGGGTGTGGCTACACCTTC
TRBD1,17,-,TRBV9,TRBJ2-1,CASSPKGGQFGPNEQFF,TGTGCCAGCAGCCCGAAAGGGGGACAGTTTGGCCCAAATGAGCAGTTCTTC
TRBD1,19,once,TRBV7-9,TRBJ2-5,CASSLKDLDRVVSRETQYF,TGTGCCAGCAGCTTAAAAGATCTGGACAGGGTCGTATCGAGAGAGACCCAGTACTTC
-,14,-,TRBV5-6,TRBJ1-5,CASSLGRSNQPQHF,TGTGCCAGCAGCTTGGGTCGGAGCAATCAGCCCCAGCATTTT
TRBD2,15,-,TRBV6-1,TRBJ2-2,CASSELAGDVGELFF,TGTGCCAGCAGTGAACTAGCGGGAGACGTCGGGGAGCTGTTTTTT
TRBD2,13,-,TRBV19,TRBJ2-7,CASSPDGGKEQYF,TGTGCCAGTAGCCCCGACGGGGGGAAGGAGCAGTACTTC
-,19,-,TRBV9,TRBJ2-1,CASSGGEAQDWISYNEQFF,TGTGCCAGCAGCGGAGGGGAGGCCCAGGACTGGATCTCCTACAATGAGCAGTTCTTC
-,14,-,TRBV6-5,TRBJ1-1,CASSYGGGGTEAFF,TGTGCCAGCAGTTACGGTGGGGGAGGAACTGAAGCTTTCTTT
TRBD1,19,-,TRBV7-7,TRBJ1-5,CASSLVGDRGPEGNQPQHF,TGTGCTAGCAGCTTAGTAGGGGACAGGGGGCCCGAGGGCAATCAGCCCCAGCATTTT
-,12,-,TRBV4-1,TRBJ1-2,CASRKTTGGYTF,TGCGCCAGCAGAAAAACGACCGGGGGCTACACCTTC
TRBD1,14,-,TRBV28,TRBJ2-7,CASSSDRGSFEQYF,TGTGCCAGCAGTTCAGACAGGGGGTCCTTCGAGCAGTACTTC
TRBD1,14,-,TRBV19,TRBJ1-4,CASSTTGFSEKLFF,TGTGCCAGTAGTACGACAGGGTTCAGTGAAAAACTGTTTTTT
TRBD1,16,-,TRBV2,TRBJ2-5,CASQGPGQGYQETQYF,TGTGCCAGCCAGGGACCGGGACAGGGTTACCAAGAGACCCAGTACTTC
-,13,-,TRBV4-3,TRBJ2-7,CASSQDLYYEQYF,TGCGCCAGCAGCCAAGATCTTTACTACGAGCAGTACTTC
-,16,-,TRBV7-6,TRBJ2-2,CASSQNRQVNTGELFF,TGTGCCAGCAGCCAGAATCGACAGGTGAACACCGGGGAGCTGTTTTTT
TRBD1,18,once,TRBV14,TRBJ2-1,CASSKDRDRLSSYNEQFF,TGTGCCAGCAGCAAAGACCGGGACAGGCTCAGCTCCTACAATGAGCAGTTCTTC
TRBD1,15,-,TRBV7-6,TRBJ2-5,CASSLAGQGRETQYF,TGTGCCAGCAGCTTAGCGGGACAGGGGAGAGAGACCCAGTACTTC
TRBD2,15,-,TRBV7-9,TRBJ2-1,CASSPPSGTYNEQFF,TGTGCCAGCAGCCCCCCCAGCGGGACCTACAATGAGCAGTTCTTC
-,18,-,TRBV7-9,TRBJ2-6,CASSVPPGHNSGANVLTF,TGTGCCAGCAGCGTCCCACCGGGACACAACTCTGGGGCCAACGTCCTGACTTTC
TRBD1,16,-,TRBV28,TRBJ1-6,CASSGDRSLPNSPLHF,TGTGCCAGCAGCGGGGACAGGAGCTTACCTAATTCACCCCTCCACTTT
TRBD1,15,-,TRBV7-9,TRBJ1-3,CASSRQGLSGNTIYF,TGTGCCAGCAGCCGACAGGGACTCTCTGGAAACACCATATATTTT
-,14,-,TRBV9,TRBJ2-7,CASSVAARGYEQYF,TGTGCCAGCAGCGTAGCTGCCAGGGGCTACGAGCAGTACTTC
-,13,-,TRBV7-3,TRBJ2-3,CASSLTGPDTQYF,TGTGCCAGCAGCTTAACGGGGCCAGATACGCAGTATTTT
TRBD1,15,-,TRBV7-2,TRBJ1-1,CASSVRDSGISEAFF,TGTGCCAGCAGCGTCCGGGACAGCGGAATTTCTGAAGCTTTCTTT
TRBD2,14,-,TRBV9,TRBJ2-1,CASSVGGSHNEQFF,TGTGCCAGCAGCGTAGGCGGGAGTCACAATGAGCAGTTCTTC
TRBD1,14,once,TRBV5-8,TRBJ2-7,CASSSGTGFNEQYF,TGTGCCAGCAGCTCTGGGACAGGGTTTAACGAGCAGTACTTC
-,12,once,TRBV5-1,TRBJ2-7,CASRLGDYEQYF,TGCGCCAGCCGCTTAGGGGATTACGAGCAGTACTTC
TRBD2,15,-,TRBV5-1,TRBJ2-1,CASSLRGLAGDEQFF,TGCGCCAGCAGCTTACGTGGACTAGCGGGCGATGAGCAGTTCTTC
-,16,-,TRBV6-1,TRBJ1-2,CASSENYGSPNYGYTF,TGTGCCAGCAGTGAAAATTACGGTAGCCCTAACTATGGCTACACCTTC
-,19,-,TRBV6-1,TRBJ1-1,CASSARLGQAANMNTEAFF,TGTGCCAGCAGTGCTCGCCTGGGGCAGGCCGCAAACATGAACACTGAAGCTTTCTTT